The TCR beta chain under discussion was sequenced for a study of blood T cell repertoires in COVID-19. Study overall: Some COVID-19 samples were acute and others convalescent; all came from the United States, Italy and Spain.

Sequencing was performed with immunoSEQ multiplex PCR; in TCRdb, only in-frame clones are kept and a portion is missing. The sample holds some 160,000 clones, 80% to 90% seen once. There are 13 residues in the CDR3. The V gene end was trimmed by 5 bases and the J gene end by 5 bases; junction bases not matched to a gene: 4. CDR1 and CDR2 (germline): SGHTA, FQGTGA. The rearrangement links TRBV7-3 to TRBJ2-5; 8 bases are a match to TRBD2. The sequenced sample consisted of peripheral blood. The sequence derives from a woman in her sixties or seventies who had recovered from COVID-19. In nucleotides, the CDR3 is TGTGCCAGCAGCCCCGGGGGGGCCGAGACCCAGTACTTC. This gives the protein CASSPGGAETQYF.